These 12 T cell receptor beta chains share one sample of origin, sequenced in a study of control samples from healthy donors and cancer patients. Assay: immunoSEQ multiplex PCR; the TCRdb copy retains only in-frame clones and omits some. The repertoire holds under 150,000 clones, 88% seen once, with about 9% in the top ten. The material sequenced was blood. The receptors come from a woman in her thirties in good health.

The chain couples TRBV4-2 to TRBJ1-5, with 9 bases aligning to TRBD1. V shed 1 base and J 6 bases; nucleotides not matched to a gene: 7. CDR3 length: 16 residues. Germline CDR1 is LGHNA and CDR2 is YNFKEQ. The CDR3 nucleotides read TGTGCCAGCAGCCAAGCCACAGGGGGCGCCGGTCAGCCCCAGCATTTT. It specifies CASSQATGGAGQPQHF.

J is TRBJ1-4 and V is TRBV28; a weak D match, TRBD1 (6 bases). This CDR3 region has 14 residues. The V end lost 9 bases, the J end lost 8 bases, and 19 bases lay between the germline ends. CDR1 MDHEN and CDR2 SYDVKM come from the germline V gene. The CDR3 bases are TGTGCCAGTTCGACAGGAAGATCGTACGAAAAACTGTTTTTT. It translates to CASSTGRSYEKLFF.

V usage is TRBV2 and J usage is TRBJ1-1; D might be TRBD1 (6 bases). Germline-derived CDR1 and CDR2 are SNHLY and FYNNEI. Trimming shortened V by 6 bases and J by 1 base, and 9 bases separated the two germline ends. This CDR3 is 13 amino acids long. CDR3 loop: CASRDSENTEAFF. The CDR3 bases are TGTGCCAGCAGGGACAGCGAGAACACTGAAGCTTTCTTT.

V and J are TRBV9 and TRBJ2-1; TRBD1 agrees at 7 bases. CDR1 and CDR2 from the germline V gene are SGDLS and YYNGEE. J lost 7 bases, V lost 2 bases, and 9 bases had no gene match. The CDR3 length is 15 residues. The CDR3 DNA follows: TGTGCCAGCAGCGTGGGAACAGGGGCAAAAAATGAGCAGTTCTTC. It specifies CASSVGTGAKNEQFF.

The chain joins TRBV30 to TRBJ1-1, with 10 bases lining up with TRBD1. The CDR3 has 14 residues. J was trimmed by 5 bases and V by 2 bases; bases with no gene match: 5. Germline CDR1 and CDR2: GTSNPN and SVGIG (reference sequence). CDR3 sequence: CAWSLGTGVTEAFF. CDR3 nucleotides: TGTGCCTGGAGTTTAGGGACAGGGGTTACTGAAGCTTTCTTT.

The CDR3, as DNA: TGTGCCAGCAAGGCGGGGAATAATTCACCCCTCCACTTT. Translating gives CASKAGNNSPLHF. The rearrangement uses TRBV9 and TRBJ1-6; no clear D. The CDR3 contains 13 residues. The germline V gene encodes CDR1 SGDLS and CDR2 YYNGEE. Trimming took off 6 bases at V and 5 bases at J, with 9 bases between the two ends.

The chain carries TRBV14 and TRBJ2-2; D is perhaps TRBD2 (6 bases). Germline CDR1 and CDR2: SGHDN and FVKESK. The V end was cut by 4 bases, the J end by 1 base, with 13 bases between. The CDR3 is 16 amino acids. CDR3 DNA sequence: TGTGCCAGCAGCCCACGGGACTGGGAGAACACCGGGGAGCTGTTTTTT. It yields the protein CASSPRDWENTGELFF. Full variable domain (missing parts from reference TRBV14 and TRBJ2-2): EAGVTQFPSHSVIEKGQTVTLRCDPISGHDNLYWYRRVMGKEIKFLLHFVKESKQDESGMPNNRFLAERTGGTYSTLKVQPAELEDSGVYFCASSPRDWENTGELFFGEGSRLTVL.

V gene TRBV10-2 combines with J gene TRBJ2-5; 12 nucleotides match TRBD2. CDR1 is WSHSY, CDR2 SAAADI, per germline. V was clipped by 11 bases and J by 1 base; unmatched bases: 8. This CDR3 is built from 15 residues. The CDR3 loop reads CAAGPGLAGQETQYF. For the CDR3, the DNA is TGCGCCGCCGGGCCGGGACTAGCGGGCCAAGAGACCCAGTACTTC.

This clone was seen a single time. This chain joins TRBV6-1 and TRBJ1-1, with 12 bases fitting TRBD1. This CDR3 spans 16 amino acids. Trimming cost V 3 bases and J 6 bases; bases outside gene matches: 8. The germline gives CDR1 MNHNS, CDR2 SASEGT. DNA of the CDR3: TGTGCCAGCAGTGAGGGGACAGGGGGCGCAAGGGCTGAAGCTTTCTTT. Translation: CASSEGTGGARAEAFF.

The chain couples TRBV5-8 to TRBJ1-1; D call uncertain. V was cut by 7 bases and J by 1 base, with 17 bases left in between. Germline loops: CDR1 SGHTS, CDR2 YDEGEE. This CDR3 has 15 amino acids. This CDR3 is CASFFPVLGNTEAFF. CDR3 coding DNA: TGTGCCAGCTTTTTCCCGGTGCTGGGGAACACTGAAGCTTTCTTT.

A few counts support this clone. The chain employs TRBV2 and TRBJ2-7, with D possibly matching TRBD1 (6 bases). Trimming left V 6 bases short and J 6 bases short, with 15 bases between. Germline-derived CDR1 and CDR2 are SNHLY and FYNNEI. The CDR3 has 13 amino acids. This CDR3 reads CASRTTSGVEQYF. The CDR3 bases are TGTGCCAGCAGGACGACCTCAGGGGTCGAGCAGTACTTC.

Here the CDR3 DNA reads TGCAGCGTTCTTCCCCTAGCGGGAGGAAGCTACGAGCAGTACTTC. Residues: CSVLPLAGGSYEQYF. The chain links TRBV29-1 to TRBJ2-7, with 11 nucleotides matching TRBD2. The CDR3 is 15 residues long. V shed 5 bases, J shed 3 bases, and the junction held 9 bases outside the gene matches. Germline CDR1 and CDR2: SQVTM and ANQGSEA.